This entry is about one TCR beta chain. This clonotype was detected only a few times. This clone's antigen is unknown. The record has no base qualities; no much larger clone is one base away. CDR1 and CDR2 were assigned from the germline V gene as SGHTA and FQGNSA. From its cysteine to its phenylalanine, the CDR3 spans 13 amino acids. Only the CDR3 part of the read is kept: 39 bases, read in frame from the first base. At the junction V is shortened by 6 bases and J by 0 bases, with 6 bases in between. The sample's time point label, in plain terms: patch test 1, 2 weeks after DPC sensitization. The treatment or condition label here, explained by the study, means: therapeutic diphenylcyclopropenone sensitization with weekly scalp DPC. At every patch-test visit, the blood draw took place before the patch test was put on. Patients were considered eligible if aged 18 to 70, diagnosed with alopecia and deemed suitable for DPC therapy, and patients were excluded if pregnant. Total RNA was isolated from unfractionated whole blood collected in Tempus Blood RNA tubes.

To prepare the library, RACE was applied. For sequencing, a NextSeq 500 was employed. During library preparation, unique molecular identifiers were attached to individual cDNA molecules so that TCRs could be counted quantitatively and reproducibly. For every blood RNA sample, sequencing covered both the TCR alpha and TCR beta chains. In the original analysis: The median number of TCRs per sample was 90,000 to 100,000, ranging from roughly 20,000 to 690,600. The Decombinator software suite was used to annotate V, J and CDR3 in the TCR reads. For the PS versus PT1 abundance plots, all samples were subsampled to the same number of TCRs (28,000). TCRs were defined as expanded if absent before sensitization and observed at least eight times at the 2-week time point. Using fastp at Q25 and MiXCR, TCRdb reprocessed the public reads and kept productive beta chains. Records with the same CDR3 protein are collapsed into one entry carrying the most frequent genes and DNA. The V and J calls come from TCRdb's annotation, not from the publication. The sample includes 180,000 or so distinct CDR3 sequences, with about 15% observed a single time. 1.7% of the sample comes from the top ten.

This entry belongs to a study of human T cells and chemical hapten exposure (dated by TCRdb to about 2021). Turning to the overall study: For sensitization, 2% DPC in acetone was applied to a roughly 2 cm by roughly 2 cm area of upper inner arm skin. Patients additionally received weekly therapeutic DPC doses to the scalp throughout the roughly 24-week study period. Patch testing on the upper back used Finn chambers containing 0.01% DPC, with scoring done after 6 days according to International Contact Dermatitis Research Group standards. The patient cohort, mostly female, included alopecia areata with under or over 50% scalp involvement, alopecia totalis and alopecia universalis. The libraries were sequenced as a pool, and the TCR yield per sample differed mostly because of small variations in library volumes within the pool. The study tracked peripheral blood TCR repertoire changes in vivo during primary and secondary sensitization to the hapten diphenylcyclopropenone (DPC) in alopecia patients. Blood was sampled from patients pre-sensitization (week 0) and at 2, 6 and about 24 weeks after DPC sensitization. Approximately 28 alopecia patients gave blood for TCR sequencing at one to four time points (pre-sensitization, 2, 6 and 24 weeks). Overall study outcomes, separate from this receptor: A positive correlation was found between the number of PT1 expanded TCRs and patch test score, with significance reached at thresholds 8, 16 and 32 but not 4. Because every patient had alopecia, a presumed autoimmune disease, the patients' immune response might differ from that of healthy individuals. DPC sensitization did not change the number of TCRs with a frequency above 1 in 1000, and there was no evidence of changes in global repertoire structure. Repeated subsampling changed both the strength of the expansion versus patch-test correlation and the threshold at which that correlation became significant. Expanded TCRs formed significantly more large CDR3 similarity clusters than pre-sensitization or healthy control sets, consistent with antigen-driven responses.

This material consisted of whole blood, taken in connection with sensitization to the hapten diphenylcyclopropenone (DPC). The clonotype originates from a woman aged 25-40 years with alopecia areata. Some clones in this sample may be carry-over from other donors' samples. Recombination connected TRBV7-2 to TRBJ1-3, with the D gene too uncertain to name. The CDR3: CASRASSGNTIYF. The bases are TGTGCCAGCAGAGCCAGCTCTGGAAACACCATATATTTT. Reference TRBV7-2 and TRBJ1-3 genes cover what lies past the CDR3, so the full variable domain is GAGVSQSPSNKVTEKGKDVELRCDPISGHTALYWYRQSLGQGLEFLIYFQGNSAPDKSGLPSDRFSAERTGGSVSTLTIQRTQQEDSAVYLCASRASSGNTIYFGEGSWLTVV.